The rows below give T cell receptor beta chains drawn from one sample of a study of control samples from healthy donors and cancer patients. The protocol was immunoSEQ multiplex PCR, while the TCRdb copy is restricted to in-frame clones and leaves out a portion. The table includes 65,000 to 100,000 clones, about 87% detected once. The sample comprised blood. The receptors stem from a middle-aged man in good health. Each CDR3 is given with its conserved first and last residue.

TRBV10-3	CAISGAPSTDTQYF
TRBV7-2	CASSLSPASGRYEQYF
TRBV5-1	CASSLGDTPLGGGYTF
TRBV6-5	CASSPGLYNSPLHF
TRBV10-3	CAINSGGTVHEQFF
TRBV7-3	CASSKTGGAGETQYF
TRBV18	CASHHGHRGTEAFF
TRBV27	CASSPKLHTYEQYF
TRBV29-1	CSVETGYGYTF
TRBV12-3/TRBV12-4	CASSYGLSPLHF
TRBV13	CASSLLGQGTIGELFF
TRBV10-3	CAISEPAGFGADTQYF
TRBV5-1	CASSLERDTDTQYF
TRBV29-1	CSVEDGPRLDPRSGYTF
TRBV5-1	CASSPGGESGYTF
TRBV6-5	CASSYRLAGAYEQYF